The source of this TCR beta chain is a study of T cells in Graves' hyperthyroidism and ophthalmopathy. Study findings and constraints: Blood also contained most expanded thyroid clonotypes above 0.001. For ophthalmopathy, model prediction preceded onset by a median roughly 6.2 months.

This clonotype was found many times. Its target is unknown. The CDR3 is 11 amino acids. V lost 5 bases and J lost 6, with 7 bases in between. From germline, CDR1 is SGHAT and CDR2 FQNNGV. Amplification yielded TCR beta CDR3 regions, with RNA transcripts as the source. TCR CDR3 regions were first amplified by RT-PCR with HTBI primers. TCRdb reprocessed the multiplex PCR reads with MiXCR, giving one entry per CDR3 protein. The sample records 640,000 or so distinct CDR3 sequences, 14% to 15% being singletons. The gene calls are TRBV11-2 and TRBJ1-1; D ambiguous. This clonotype originated in a woman in her forties with Graves' ophthalmopathy. The source material was blood. In DNA form, the CDR3 reads TGTGCCAGCAGCCCCACCCCTGAAGCTTTCTTT. It codes for CASSPTPEAFF.